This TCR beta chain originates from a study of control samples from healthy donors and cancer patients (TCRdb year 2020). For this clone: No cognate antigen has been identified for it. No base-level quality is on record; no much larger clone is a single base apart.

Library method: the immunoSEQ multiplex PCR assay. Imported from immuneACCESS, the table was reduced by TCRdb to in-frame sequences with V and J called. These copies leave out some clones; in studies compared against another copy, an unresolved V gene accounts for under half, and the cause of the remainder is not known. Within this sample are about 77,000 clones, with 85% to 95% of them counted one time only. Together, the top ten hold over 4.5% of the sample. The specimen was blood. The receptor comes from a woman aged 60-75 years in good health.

The CDR3 sequence is CASSDGTRANYGYTF. The nucleotide sequence reads TGTGCCAGCAGTGACGGGACGCGAGCTAACTATGGCTACACCTTC. The chain was built from TRBV6-4 and TRBJ1-2; possibly the D gene is TRBD1, per 5 matching bases. CDR1 and CDR2 (MRHNA, SNTAGT) derive from the germline V gene. A distance of 10 bases separates the germline ends of V and J, which lose 2 bases and 0 bases respectively. From its cysteine to its phenylalanine, the CDR3 spans 15 amino acids. Of the read, only the CDR3 DNA is kept; its 45 bases are in frame from base 1.